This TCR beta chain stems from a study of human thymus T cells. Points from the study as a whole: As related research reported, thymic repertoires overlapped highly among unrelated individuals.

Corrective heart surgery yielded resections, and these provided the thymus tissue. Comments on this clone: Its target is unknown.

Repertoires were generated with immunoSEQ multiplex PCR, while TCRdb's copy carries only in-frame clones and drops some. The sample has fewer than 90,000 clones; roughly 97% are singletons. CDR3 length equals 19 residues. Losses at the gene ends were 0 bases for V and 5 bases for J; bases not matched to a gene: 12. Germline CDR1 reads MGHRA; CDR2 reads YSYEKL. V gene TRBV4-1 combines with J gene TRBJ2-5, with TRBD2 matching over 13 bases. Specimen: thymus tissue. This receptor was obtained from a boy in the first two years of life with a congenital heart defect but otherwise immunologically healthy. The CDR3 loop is CASSQEGFVSTSGGETQYF. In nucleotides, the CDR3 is TGCGCCAGCAGCCAAGAGGGGTTTGTTTCGACTAGCGGGGGGGAGACCCAGTACTTC.